Listed below are T cell receptor beta chains from one sample, sequenced in a study of shared clonotypes between healthy human individuals. Measured with immunoSEQ multiplex PCR; TCRdb has only the in-frame clones, and not every one. This sample has approximately 2,200,000 clones, with 90% to 95% found just once. Material: naive CD8+ T cells from PBMCs. All receptors derive from a man aged 18 to 30 in good health. Some clones in this sample may be carry-over from other donors' samples. Each CDR3 is given with its conserved first and last residue. The order of the fields is V gene, D gene, clone size, J gene, CDR3 DNA, CDR3 protein. The D gene is left open where the match is weak. Not every row has a clone size; where given, it reads once, few, many or a size class.

TRBV19	NA	once	TRBJ2-7	TGTGCCAGTAGTGGGCCGTGGGACTCCTACGAGCAGTACTTC	CASSGPWDSYEQYF
TRBV21-1	NA	NA	TRBJ2-2	TGTGCCAGCAGCCCTAGGTGCGGGCGCGGGGAGCTGTTTTTT	CASSPRCGRGELFF
TRBV19	TRBD2	once	TRBJ2-7	TGTGCCAGTAGTATGCTAGCGGGGGGCGATGAGCAGTACTTC	CASSMLAGGDEQYF
TRBV5-1	NA	few	TRBJ2-5	TGCGCCAGCAGCTTGCGAAGTGTAGAGACCCAGTACTTC	CASSLRSVETQYF
TRBV9	NA	NA	TRBJ2-7	TGTGCCAGCAGCCCCAGAGAATCCCTCTCCGAGCAGTACTTC	CASSPRESLSEQYF
TRBV6-1	NA	NA	TRBJ1-2	TGTGCCAGCAGTGAAGGGTGGGGCTACACCTTC	CASSEGWGYTF
TRBV6-6	NA	NA	TRBJ1-3	TGTGCCAGCAGTTCAGACTACTCTGGAAACACCATATATTTT	CASSSDYSGNTIYF
TRBV5-8	NA	once	TRBJ2-7	TGTGCCAGCAGCCCGGACAGTTCGCCCACTCAGTACTTC	CASSPDSSPTQYF
TRBV29-1	NA	once	TRBJ1-2	TGCAGCGTTGTGGGCAGGGGAAACTATGGCTACACCTTC	CSVVGRGNYGYTF
TRBV25-1	TRBD2	NA	TRBJ2-7	TGTGCCAGCACTTATTTAGCGGGAGGGTTGGACGAGCAGTACTTC	CASTYLAGGLDEQYF
TRBV6-6	NA	NA	TRBJ1-1	TGTGCCAGCATGCCTGGGGGTACTGAAGCTTTCTTT	CASMPGGTEAFF
TRBV27	TRBD1	NA	TRBJ1-1	TGTGCCAGCAGTTTATCTTGGGCAAGCGGACAGGGTGAGAACAGGGCTTTCTTT	CASSLSWASGQGENRAFF
TRBV9	NA	NA	TRBJ1-2	TGTGCCAGCAGCGGGGGAGGGACGGGTGGCTACACCTTC	CASSGGGTGGYTF
TRBV14	NA	NA	TRBJ2-2	TGTGCCAGCAGTTACAGGACTAACGGGGAGCTGTTTTTT	CASSYRTNGELFF
TRBV10-3	TRBD2	NA	TRBJ2-7	TGTGCCATCAGTGCCTCTCTAGCGGGAGTTGTCTACGAGCAGTACTTC	CAISASLAGVVYEQYF
TRBV19	TRBD2	once	TRBJ2-7	TGTGCCAGTAGTATTACTAGCGCCTACGAGCAGTACTTC	CASSITSAYEQYF
TRBV20-1	NA	NA	TRBJ2-1	TGCAGTGCTAGGTTGGGGAGTGAGCAGTTCTTC	CSARLGSEQFF
TRBV13	TRBD2	NA	TRBJ2-1	TGTGCCAGCAGCCCAAGGATTATAGCGGGAGGGCCGTTAAATGAGCAGTTCTTC	CASSPRIIAGGPLNEQFF
TRBV9	NA	NA	TRBJ2-3	TGTGCCAGCAGCGTATGGGGCACGGTGCGGGGAGATACGCAGTATTTT	CASSVWGTVRGDTQYF
TRBV7-9	NA	NA	TRBJ2-7	TGTGCCAGCAGCGGTCCTAGCTACTCCTACGAGCAGTACTTC	CASSGPSYSYEQYF
TRBV11-1	NA	NA	TRBJ2-7	TGTGCCAGCAGCGACAGGCCATCCTCCTACGAGCAGTACTTC	CASSDRPSSYEQYF
TRBV7-9	TRBD1	NA	TRBJ2-7	TGTGCCAGCAGCTTACCCGGGACAGGGGACCCTTACGAGCAGTACTTC	CASSLPGTGDPYEQYF
TRBV7-9	TRBD2	NA	TRBJ2-1	TGTGCCAGCAGCTTTCCACTAGCGGGGGAAAGGTTCTTC	CASSFPLAGERFF
TRBV6-1	NA	once	TRBJ2-1	TGTGCCAGCAGTCTTGGGGGATACTCCTACAATGAGCAGTTCTTC	CASSLGGYSYNEQFF
TRBV28	NA	once	TRBJ1-5	TGTGCCAGCAGTTTAAGCACAGGCCTTACGGGGCAGCCCCAGCATTTT	CASSLSTGLTGQPQHF
TRBV27	NA	once	TRBJ2-1	TGTGCCAGCAGTGCCCAGACAGGTTACAATGAGCAGTTCTTC	CASSAQTGYNEQFF
TRBV19	NA	NA	TRBJ1-2	TGTGCCACCCAGCCGGGCAGGGGTAACTATGGCTACACCTTC	CATQPGRGNYGYTF
TRBV7-2	NA	NA	TRBJ1-2	TGTGCCAGCAGCTTACTGTTCAGGGTGGAGGGCTACACCTTC	CASSLLFRVEGYTF
TRBV11-2	NA	once	TRBJ2-7	TGTGCCAGCAGCCCCCGGGACAACTCCTACGAGCAGTACTTC	CASSPRDNSYEQYF
TRBV28	NA	NA	TRBJ1-4	TGTGCCAGCAGTTTACCAGTCTGGAAGGGAAGGGGTGAAAAACTGTTTTTT	CASSLPVWKGRGEKLFF
TRBV27	TRBD2	NA	TRBJ2-7	TGTGCCAGCAGTTTAGGGACTAGCGGTTACGAGCAGTACTTC	CASSLGTSGYEQYF
TRBV11-2	NA	NA	TRBJ1-4	TGTGCCAGCAGCCCCGGTGTGGGGGGGCTTAATGAAAAACTGTTTTTT	CASSPGVGGLNEKLFF
TRBV29-1	NA	NA	TRBJ1-1	TGCAGCGTTGACGGGATTGAAGCTTTCTTT	CSVDGIEAFF
TRBV28	TRBD1	once	TRBJ1-4	TGTGCCAGCAGTTTTTCAGGGGGCGGGCCAGCTAATGAAAAACTGTTTTTT	CASSFSGGGPANEKLFF
TRBV5-6	NA	NA	TRBJ2-3	TGTGCCAGCAGCTTGGGTGCGCAGGGATACACAGATACGCAGTATTTT	CASSLGAQGYTDTQYF
TRBV29-1	NA	NA	TRBJ2-7	TGCAGCGTTACCCTGTCTGGGGAGCAGTACTTC	CSVTLSGEQYF
TRBV29-1	NA	NA	TRBJ1-1	TGCAGCGTTCACGACAGCGTCCTAGAAGCTTTCTTT	CSVHDSVLEAFF
TRBV29-1	NA	NA	TRBJ2-1	TGCAGCGTTGAAGTCCCCCTCGCGGTTAGCTCCTACAATGAGCAGTTCTTC	CSVEVPLAVSSYNEQFF
TRBV7-6	NA	NA	TRBJ1-1	TGTGCCAGCAGCCCTAGGCGAGGGACTGAAGCTTTCTTT	CASSPRRGTEAFF
TRBV27	TRBD1	NA	TRBJ1-1	TGTGCCAGCAGTTTATACCTGGCAGGGGGGTATTTCTTT	CASSLYLAGGYFF
TRBV19	NA	NA	TRBJ2-1	TGTGCCAGTCGCCGGGACTTCTACAATGAGCAGTTCTTC	CASRRDFYNEQFF
TRBV2	TRBD1	once	TRBJ1-2	TGTGCCAGCAGGGACGGGGACAGGGCGAACTATGGCTACACCTTC	CASRDGDRANYGYTF
TRBV4-1	TRBD2	few	TRBJ2-3	TGCGCCAGCAGCTCTGCCCCAGGACTAGCGGTCGCCTCTAGCACAGATACGCAGTATTTT	CASSSAPGLAVASSTDTQYF
TRBV2	NA	NA	TRBJ2-3	TGTGCCAGCAGTGAAATAGCCCGAAAAAGGGGCACAGATACGCAGTATTTT	CASSEIARKRGTDTQYF
TRBV27	TRBD2	NA	TRBJ2-7	TGTGCCAGCAGTTCCGGGACTAGCAGAATCGAGCAGTACTTC	CASSSGTSRIEQYF
TRBV5-1	TRBD2	NA	TRBJ2-7	TGCGCCAGCAGCCAGATGCGGGAGGGCCCGGCCGAGCAGTACTTC	CASSQMREGPAEQYF
TRBV19	TRBD1	NA	TRBJ1-2	TGTGCCAGTAGTTTTCCTCGGACAGGTTATGGCTACACCTTC	CASSFPRTGYGYTF
TRBV10-3	NA	NA	TRBJ2-3	TGTGCCATCAGTGAGTCGGGCCGCACAGATACGCAGTATTTT	CAISESGRTDTQYF
TRBV29-1	NA	once	TRBJ2-7	TGCAGCGTTAGACAAGGCCAACGCGAGCAGTACTTC	CSVRQGQREQYF
TRBV6-1	NA	NA	TRBJ2-1	TGTGCCAGCAGTGGTAGCGGCACCTACAATGAGCAGTTCTTC	CASSGSGTYNEQFF
TRBV27	NA	NA	TRBJ1-5	TGTGCCAGCAGGGCCACCGCGTCGGGGGGCAATCAGCCCCAGCATTTT	CASRATASGGNQPQHF
TRBV4-3	NA	once	TRBJ2-3	TGCGCCAGCAGCCAAAAGGTCACAGATACGCAGTATTTT	CASSQKVTDTQYF
TRBV27	TRBD2	NA	TRBJ2-7	TGTGCCAGCAGTTTGTCCCTAGCGGGACCCTACGAGCAGTACTTC	CASSLSLAGPYEQYF